One and the same sample provided the 30 T cell receptor beta chains below, sequenced in a study of blood T cell repertoires in COVID-19. TCRdb's table, derived via immunoSEQ multiplex PCR, lists solely in-frame clones and lacks some. Of 120,000 or so clones listed, around 81% are singletons. Sequencing input: peripheral blood. These receptors were obtained from a man in his 70s with acute or convalescent COVID-19.

In its sample, this clone was seen once. The chain has TRBV11-2 and TRBJ1-5; no definite D call. V lost 5 bases and J lost 9, with 11 bases in between. This CDR3 is built from 12 residues. Germline CDR1 SGHAT, CDR2 FQNNGV. The CDR3 DNA follows: TGTGCCAGCAGCCCTCCTCTCGGGCCCCAGCATTTT. It yields the protein CASSPPLGPQHF.

The chain combines TRBV5-1 with TRBJ2-5, with a weak D call TRBD1 (7 bases). The CDR3 runs 14 residues. Germline loops: CDR1 SGHRS, CDR2 YFSETQ. V lost 2 bases and J lost 5, with 13 bases in between. The CDR3 spells CASSFRGARETQYF. The CDR3 coding sequence is TGCGCCAGCAGCTTCAGGGGGGCGCGGGAGACCCAGTACTTC.

This clone was seen more than once but under ten times. The chain uses TRBV24-1 and TRBJ1-3, with TRBD1 identical over 8 bases. V lost 3 bases to trimming and J lost 0 bases; unmatched junction nucleotides: 3. The CDR3 runs to 16 residues. CDR1 is KGHDR, CDR2 SFDVKD, per germline. The CDR3, as DNA: TGTGCCACCAGTGATCCGACAGGGGCCTCTGGAAACACCATATATTTT. As protein: CATSDPTGASGNTIYF.

This clone has a single count. The chain uses TRBV29-1 and TRBJ2-1, with TRBD2 identical over 15 bases. Losses at the gene ends were 6 bases for V and 1 base for J; bases not matched to a gene: 1. Germline CDR1 reads SQVTM; CDR2 reads ANQGSEA. This CDR3 has 15 amino acids. The CDR3 sequence: CSVGTSGGSYNEQFF. DNA of the CDR3: TGCAGCGTAGGGACTAGCGGGGGGTCCTACAATGAGCAGTTCTTC.

CDR3 sequence (DNA): TGTGCCAGCAGCCCTAGCGGGGGGCCGACAGATACGCAGTATTTT. Translation gives CASSPSGGPTDTQYF. This sequence joins TRBV7-6 and TRBJ2-3, with 11 nucleotides matching TRBD2. CDR3 length equals 15 residues. V shed 5 bases, J shed 3 bases, and the junction held 4 bases outside the gene matches. Germline V gene sequence: CDR1 SGHVS, CDR2 FNYEAQ.

This chain links TRBV6-5 with TRBJ2-7; D perhaps matches TRBD2 (6 bases). The CDR3 is made up of 14 amino acids. V shed 6 bases and J shed 5 bases, with 17 bases lying between them. The germline V gene has CDR1 MNHEY and CDR2 SVGAGI. CDR3 region: CASSRGTVTDEQYF. DNA of the CDR3: TGTGCCAGCAGCCGCGGGACGGTGACCGACGAGCAGTACTTC.

V gene TRBV6-2 or TRBV6-3 combines with J gene TRBJ2-7, with 14 nucleotides matching TRBD2. Unmatched junction bases numbered 14, after V lost 6 bases and J lost 4 bases. This CDR3 contains 18 residues. CDR1 is MNHEY and CDR2 is SVGEGT in the germline V gene. The CDR3 is CASSLLRLAGGPQYEQYF. CDR3 in DNA: TGTGCCAGCAGCCTCCTCCGACTAGCGGGGGGGCCTCAGTACGAGCAGTACTTC.

This chain links TRBV27 with TRBJ2-5, with TRBD1 as a possible D gene (5 bases). V was pared by 2 bases and J by 4 bases, with 14 bases between. The CDR3 has 15 amino acids. CDR1 and CDR2 (germline): MNHEY, SMNVEV (reference sequence). The CDR3 DNA sequence: TGTGCCAGCAGTTTACAGGGAATTAAGGGAGAGACCCAGTACTTC. Its translation: CASSLQGIKGETQYF.

This sequence joins TRBV20-1 and TRBJ1-2; no firm D call. The CDR3 runs to 11 residues. CDR1 and CDR2 (germline): DFQATT, SNEGSKA (reference sequence). V lost 6 bases to trimming and J lost 0 bases, with 5 bases between them. CDR3 bases: TGCAGTGCAGGAGCTAACTATGGCTACACCTTC. This gives the protein CSAGANYGYTF.

The chain uses TRBV7-9 and TRBJ2-1, with 7 nucleotides matching TRBD1. CDR1 is SEHNR and CDR2 is FQNEAQ in the germline V gene (reference sequence). The CDR3 has 13 residues. J gave up 6 bases and V 5 bases, and 4 bases lay outside the gene matches. The CDR3 DNA follows: TGTGCCAGCAGCACGACAGGGCGCAATGAGCAGTTCTTC. Encoded protein: CASSTTGRNEQFF.

The rearrangement uses TRBV5-6 and TRBJ1-1; 8 nucleotides line up with TRBD1. J was trimmed by 7 bases and V by 5 bases; bases with no gene match: 7. Germline assignment: CDR1 SGHDT and CDR2 YYEEEE. This CDR3 contains 13 residues. CDR3 DNA: TGTGCCAGCAGATCGTCGGACAGGGATGAAGCTTTCTTT. Translated: CASRSSDRDEAFF.

This clone showed up just a few times. V gene TRBV12-3 or TRBV12-4 combines with J gene TRBJ1-2; the match to TRBD1 covers 9 bases. V dropped 7 bases and J dropped 7; count of bases not matched to a gene: 7. This CDR3 is built from 13 residues. The CDR3 protein is CASTLDRGLGYTF. DNA of the CDR3: TGTGCCAGCACCCTGGACAGGGGACTTGGCTACACCTTC.

This clone came up a few times. The J gene is TRBJ1-1, the V gene TRBV14; the D gene is possibly TRBD1 (6 bases). Trimming stripped 3 bases from V and 7 bases from J, with 12 bases between. In germline, CDR1 is SGHDN, CDR2 FVKESK. This CDR3 has 13 residues. The CDR3 protein is CASSHGGPGEAFF. In nucleotides, the CDR3 is TGTGCCAGCAGCCACGGGGGGCCGGGTGAAGCTTTCTTT. The variable domain in full, completed from reference TRBV14 and TRBJ1-1, reads EAGVTQFPSHSVIEKGQTVTLRCDPISGHDNLYWYRRVMGKEIKFLLHFVKESKQDESGMPNNRFLAERTGGTYSTLKVQPAELEDSGVYFCASSHGGPGEAFFGQGTRLTVV.

The chain joins TRBV6-1 to TRBJ1-1, with D uncertain. V lost 2 bases, J lost 6 bases, and 4 bases lay in between. There are 11 residues in the CDR3. Germline lookup yields CDR1 MNHNS and CDR2 SASEGT. CDR3 loop: CASSEIAEAFF. The CDR3 coding sequence is TGTGCCAGCAGTGAAATCGCTGAAGCTTTCTTT.

The chain links TRBV11-3 to TRBJ2-3; 8 nucleotides agree with TRBD2. Germline loops: CDR1 SGHNT, CDR2 YENEEA. The ends lost 1 base at V and 6 bases at J; junction bases unmatched: 6. The CDR3 contains 15 residues. The CDR3 spells CASSLGRGGPDTQYF. The CDR3 DNA follows: TGTGCCAGCAGCTTAGGACGGGGGGGGCCGGATACGCAGTATTTT.

The chain carries TRBV12-3 or TRBV12-4 and TRBJ1-1, with D possibly matching TRBD1 (5 bases). The V end lost 8 bases, the J end lost 5 bases, and 9 bases lay between the germline ends. This CDR3 comprises 11 residues. In DNA, the CDR3 is TGTGCCAGCGCAAAGGGGACTGAAGCTTTCTTT. Its protein is CASAKGTEAFF.

The chain has TRBV5-1 and TRBJ2-7; no firm D call. Germline V gene sequence: CDR1 SGHRS, CDR2 YFSETQ. Trimming stripped 4 bases from V and 6 bases from J, with 8 bases between. This CDR3 is built from 11 residues. The CDR3 region is CASSANSEQYF. The DNA of the CDR3 is TGCGCCAGCAGCGCGAACTCCGAGCAGTACTTC.

This chain joins TRBV28 and TRBJ1-5, with 9 bases fitting TRBD1. The CDR3 is made up of 13 amino acids. V shed 10 bases, J shed 6 bases, and the junction held 7 bases outside the gene matches. Per germline, CDR1 MDHEN and CDR2 SYDVKM. The CDR3 region has the DNA TGTGCCACTACTGTACAGGGGGCTCAGCCCCAGCATTTT. Translated, it gives CATTVQGAQPQHF.

The sample holds one count of this clone. The V and J genes are TRBV5-1 and TRBJ1-4; 7 positions agree with TRBD1. V lost 4 bases, J lost 4 bases, and 7 bases stayed unmatched. This CDR3 spans 15 amino acids. Germline V lookup: CDR1 SGHRS, CDR2 YFSETQ. The CDR3 coding sequence is TGCGCCAGCAGCCTAGAGGGGACAGATAATGAAAAACTGTTTTTT. Amino acids: CASSLEGTDNEKLFF.

This clone showed up just a few times. The CDR3: CASSQDPIQGRATGEKLFF. The CDR3, as DNA: TGTGCCAGCAGCCAAGATCCGATACAGGGCCGCGCAACTGGTGAAAAACTGTTTTTT. The rearrangement uses TRBV4-2 and TRBJ1-4; perhaps TRBD1 as D (6 bases). Germline V gene sequence: CDR1 LGHNA, CDR2 YNFKEQ. Trimming cost V 0 bases and J 7 bases, with 24 bases left between them. This CDR3 spans 19 amino acids.

This clone was recorded once. This chain joins TRBV5-1 and TRBJ2-5; D unclear. The CDR3 has 13 amino acids. Trimming removed 2 bases at V and 5 bases at J, with 10 bases between. Germline values: CDR1 SGHRS, CDR2 YFSETQ. The CDR3 is CASSFSVGETQYF. CDR3 nucleotide sequence: TGCGCCAGCAGCTTTTCCGTCGGGGAGACCCAGTACTTC.

The J gene is TRBJ1-4, the V gene TRBV10-3, with 7 bases that match TRBD1. V shed 4 bases, J shed 5 bases, and the junction held 1 base outside the gene matches. CDR3 length equals 13 residues. Germline V gives CDR1 ENHRY, CDR2 SYGVKD. CDR3 DNA: TGTGCCATCAGTGTGACAGGGAATGAAAAACTGTTTTTT. Amino acids: CAISVTGNEKLFF.

The chain is built from TRBV5-1 and TRBJ2-5, with D possibly being TRBD2 (5 bases). V lost 0 bases and J lost 0, with 6 bases in between. This CDR3 contains 14 residues. In germline, CDR1 is SGHRS, CDR2 YFSETQ. CDR3 protein: CASSLGGNQETQYF. CDR3 nucleotide sequence: TGCGCCAGCAGCTTGGGAGGGAACCAAGAGACCCAGTACTTC.

The V gene is TRBV5-6, the J gene TRBJ2-7, with a tentative D call TRBD1 (6 bases). The germline CDR1 and CDR2 sequences are SGHDT and YYEEEE. V shed 3 bases and J shed 4 bases, with 17 bases lying between them. This CDR3 is 15 amino acids long. For the CDR3, the DNA is TGTGCCAGCAGCTCCACAGGGCGGCCACCTTACGAGCAGTACTTC. Translating it yields CASSSTGRPPYEQYF.

V is TRBV19 and J is TRBJ1-3; 7 bases line up with TRBD1. The V gene end was trimmed by 5 bases and the J gene end by 0 bases; junction bases not matched to a gene: 4. Per the germline V gene, CDR1 is LNHDA and CDR2 is SQIVND (reference sequence). CDR3 length: 15 residues. The CDR3 reads CASSGQVASGNTIYF. The CDR3 DNA follows: TGTGCCAGTAGTGGACAGGTGGCCTCTGGAAACACCATATATTTT.

The CDR3 DNA follows: TGTGCCAGCCGGGGAGATCTTAGCAATCAGCCCCAGCATTTT. It codes for CASRGDLSNQPQHF. The rearrangement uses TRBV6-6 and TRBJ1-5; D remains unclear. The CDR3 sequence is 14 residues long. Germline V gene sequence: CDR1 MNHNY, CDR2 SVGAGI (reference sequence). Between the trimmed V and J ends, which lost 8 bases and 0 bases, there was a span of 11 bases.

The chain uses TRBV5-4 and TRBJ1-2, with 7 bases identical to TRBD1. The germline V gene has CDR1 SGHNT and CDR2 YYREEE (reference sequence). V lost 2 bases, J lost 3 bases, and 4 bases stayed unmatched. This CDR3 has 14 residues. The CDR3 region is CASSLGGSYYGYTF. The CDR3 nucleotides are TGTGCCAGCAGCTTAGGGGGCTCATACTATGGCTACACCTTC.

This chain connects TRBV5-4 to TRBJ2-1, with 14 bases that match TRBD2. The CDR3 totals 18 residues. J was trimmed by 7 bases and V by 2 bases; bases with no gene match: 11. Per the germline V gene, CDR1 is SGHNT and CDR2 is YYREEE (reference sequence). CDR3 coding DNA: TGTGCCAGCAGCTTAGACGGACTAGCGGGGGGCCTGGGGAATGAGCAGTTCTTC. Amino acid sequence: CASSLDGLAGGLGNEQFF.

The chain is built from TRBV18 and TRBJ2-7; D is ambiguous. The length of the CDR3 is 12 residues. In germline, CDR1 is KGHSH, CDR2 LQKENI. The germline V and J ends were trimmed by 5 bases and 3 bases, with 8 bases remaining between them. The DNA for the CDR3 is TGTGCCAGCTCAGCAGATCTCTACGAGCAGTACTTC. Protein sequence: CASSADLYEQYF. The entire variable domain, with the rest obtained from reference TRBV18 and TRBJ2-7, is as follows: NAGVMQNPRHLVRRRGQEARLRCSPMKGHSHVYWYRQLPEEGLKFMVYLQKENIIDESGMPKERFSAEFPKEGPSILRIQQVVRGDSAAYFCASSADLYEQYFGPGTRLTVT.

A word on this clone: A read error may produce the germline difference seen at one junction end. The same CDR3 arises from other DNA sequences in this sample as well. The chain couples TRBV11-2 to TRBJ2-1, with 9 bases matching TRBD2. Germline assignment: CDR1 SGHAT and CDR2 FQNNGV. The CDR3 loop spans 14 amino acids. CDR3 residues: CASSLQLAGNEQFF. DNA of the CDR3: TGTGCCAGCAGCTTACAACTAGCGGGCAATGAACAGTTCTTC.